These 8 T cell receptor beta chains came from one sample sequenced in a study of CD8 T cells in ankylosing spondylitis. Each CDR3 protein is one row after TCRdb ran MiXCR on the 5' RACE reads. The profile shows around 340,000 distinct CDR3 sequences, roughly 20% of them singletons. Sequenced material: blood, either unsorted or a sorted T cell fraction (not recorded which). These receptors all come from a male donor with ankylosing spondylitis or in good health (not recorded which).

This clonotype was counted between two and nine times. The chain has TRBV3-1 and TRBJ2-5, with 7 bases identical to TRBD1. CDR3 length: 17 amino acids. The germline CDR1 and CDR2 sequences are LGHDT and YNNKEL (reference sequence). The ends lost 1 base at V and 0 bases at J; junction bases unmatched: 8. The CDR3, as DNA: TGTGCCAGCAGCCAAGTGGGGACAGCACGCTACCAAGAGACCCAGTACTTC. Residues: CASSQVGTARYQETQYF.

This clonotype was counted once. The chain recombines TRBV3-1 with TRBJ2-7, with D possibly being TRBD1 or TRBD2 (5 bases each). Germline V gene lookup returns CDR1 LGHDT and CDR2 YNNKEL (reference sequence). The CDR3 consists of 11 residues. Trimming removed 4 bases from V and 8 bases from J, with 9 bases in between. In DNA, the CDR3 is TGTGCCAGCAGCCCGGGGCGCCAGCAGTACTTC. Protein product: CASSPGRQQYF.

The CDR3 region has the DNA TGCAGTGCTAGACCAGGACATTCTGGCCAAGAGACCCAGTACTTC. As protein: CSARPGHSGQETQYF. The chain employs TRBV20-1 and TRBJ2-5; possibly TRBD1 for D (5 bases). Trimming left V 2 bases short and J 1 base short, with 14 bases between. The CDR3 has 15 amino acids. From germline, CDR1 is DFQATT and CDR2 SNEGSKA (reference sequence).

This clonotype was detected ten times or more. This sequence joins TRBV29-1 and TRBJ2-2, with TRBD2 matching over 8 bases. Germline CDR1 reads SQVTM; CDR2 reads ANQGSEA. The CDR3 runs 14 residues. J gave up 4 bases and V 3 bases, and 4 bases lay outside the gene matches. The CDR3 DNA reads as TGCAGCGTTGAGGGCGGGGGGATCACCGGGGAGCTGTTTTTT. Its translation: CSVEGGGITGELFF.

This clonotype was observed a handful of times. The chain joins TRBV6-5 to TRBJ1-2, with a weak D call TRBD1 (5 bases). Per the germline V gene, CDR1 is MNHEY and CDR2 is SVGAGI. CDR3 length: 12 amino acids. The V end lost 7 bases, the J end lost 8 bases, and 14 bases lay between the germline ends. CDR3 sequence reads: CASTTLGLGYTF. The CDR3 nucleotides read TGTGCCAGCACAACCCTGGGGCTCGGCTACACCTTC.

The chain is built from TRBV5-4 and TRBJ2-5; weak D call: TRBD2 (7 bases). The CDR3 length is 14 residues. Trimming took off 3 bases at V and 4 bases at J, with 13 bases between the two ends. Germline V CDR1 and CDR2: SGHNT, YYREEE (reference sequence). The CDR3 sequence: CASSWGGGPETQYF. CDR3 nucleotides: TGTGCCAGCAGCTGGGGGGGGGGCCCAGAGACCCAGTACTTC.

The genes are TRBV9 and TRBJ2-1, with 10 bases matching TRBD1. Germline V gives CDR1 SGDLS, CDR2 YYNGEE. The CDR3 is made up of 14 amino acids. The ends lost 6 bases at V and 2 bases at J; junction bases unmatched: 2. CDR3 DNA: TGTGCCAGCATAGGACAGGGGGCCTACAATGAGCAGTTCTTC. It yields the protein CASIGQGAYNEQFF. The full variable domain, rest sourced from reference TRBV9 and TRBJ2-1, is DSGVTQTPKHLITATGQRVTLRCSPRSGDLSVYWYQQSLDQGLQFLIQYYNGEERAKGNILERFSAQQFPDLHSELNLSSLELGDSALYFCASIGQGAYNEQFFGPGTRLTVL.

V usage is TRBV29-1 and J usage is TRBJ2-2; D possibly uses TRBD1 or TRBD2 (5 bases each). Trimming removed 4 bases at V and 5 bases at J, with 11 bases between. Looked up from germline, CDR1 is SQVTM and CDR2 is ANQGSEA. There are 13 residues in the CDR3. The CDR3 loop reads CSVVYEGTGELFF. CDR3 nucleotides: TGCAGCGTTGTTTACGAGGGGACCGGGGAGCTGTTTTTT.